This T cell receptor beta chain was sequenced in a study of T cells in Graves' hyperthyroidism and ophthalmopathy. Study as a whole: Peripheral blood sampling occurred at initial diagnosis, before any treatment. General study points: In the blood, most expanded thyroid clonotypes above 0.001 appeared as well.

Between the trimmed V and J ends, which lost 1 base and 4 bases, there was a span of 10 bases. Germline CDR1 is MNHNS and CDR2 is SASEGT. The CDR3 consists of 14 residues. Amplified TCR beta CDR3 regions derived from RNA transcripts. Carried out on the TCR CDR3, a first-round RT-PCR used the HTBI primer set. TCRdb re-derived calls from the multiplex PCR reads in MiXCR, one entry per CDR3 protein. The data contain about 250,000 distinct CDR3 sequences, 15% of them singletons. Uncontrolled infection, other autoimmune disease, pregnancy or lactation excluded patients. Used for diagnoses were clinical symptoms, serum thyroxine and TRAb, thyroid ultrasound and orbital computed tomography. This clonotype was seen at least ten times. What it binds is unknown.

The V and J genes are TRBV6-1 and TRBJ2-5; D might be TRBD1 (6 bases). The specimen sequenced was blood. This sequence originates from a woman aged 50 to 60 with Graves' hyperthyroidism that later progressed to Graves' ophthalmopathy. The CDR3 sequence: CASSEVRGGETQYF. For the CDR3, the DNA is TGTGCCAGCAGTGAAGTAAGAGGGGGAGAGACCCAGTACTTC.